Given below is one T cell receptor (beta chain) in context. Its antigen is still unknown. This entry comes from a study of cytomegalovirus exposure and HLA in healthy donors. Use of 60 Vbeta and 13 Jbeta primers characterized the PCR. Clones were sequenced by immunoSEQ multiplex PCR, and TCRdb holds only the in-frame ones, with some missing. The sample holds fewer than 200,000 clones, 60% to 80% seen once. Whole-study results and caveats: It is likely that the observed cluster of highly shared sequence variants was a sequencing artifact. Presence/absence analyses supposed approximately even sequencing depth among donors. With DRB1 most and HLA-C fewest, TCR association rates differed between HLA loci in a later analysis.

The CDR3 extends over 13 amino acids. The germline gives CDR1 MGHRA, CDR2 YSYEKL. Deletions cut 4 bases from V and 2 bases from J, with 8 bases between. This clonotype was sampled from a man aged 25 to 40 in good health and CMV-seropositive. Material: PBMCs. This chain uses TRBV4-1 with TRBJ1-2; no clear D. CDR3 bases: TGCGCCAGCAGCCCGACATCCAACTATGGCTACACCTTC. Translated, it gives CASSPTSNYGYTF.